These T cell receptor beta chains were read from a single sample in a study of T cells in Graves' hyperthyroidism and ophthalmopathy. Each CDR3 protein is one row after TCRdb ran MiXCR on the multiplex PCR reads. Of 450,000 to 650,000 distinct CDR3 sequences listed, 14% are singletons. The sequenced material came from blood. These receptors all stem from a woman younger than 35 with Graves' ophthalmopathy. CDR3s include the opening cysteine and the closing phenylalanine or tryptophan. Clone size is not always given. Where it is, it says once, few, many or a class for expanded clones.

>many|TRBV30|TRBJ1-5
CAWSVGGNVAQHF
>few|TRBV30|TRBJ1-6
CAGVGTDNSPLHF
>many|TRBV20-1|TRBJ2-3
CSAPAGGPSTDTQYF
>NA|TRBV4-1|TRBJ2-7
CASSQDATGNEQYF
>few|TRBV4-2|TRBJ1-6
CASSPSEGPNSPLHF
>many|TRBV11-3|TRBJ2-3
CASSSPAGGGTDTQYF
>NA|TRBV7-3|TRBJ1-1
CASSSPEGVNTEAFF
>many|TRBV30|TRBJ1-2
CAWSVQGGYTF
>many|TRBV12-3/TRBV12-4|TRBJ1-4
CASSLPPSREGNEKLFF
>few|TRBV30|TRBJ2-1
CAWTVRSYNEQFF
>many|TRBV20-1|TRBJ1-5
CSAQDAGQGTPQHF
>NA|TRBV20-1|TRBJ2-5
CSAASGTGGAGETQYF
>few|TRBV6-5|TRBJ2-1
CASSYSTTGQIYNEQFF
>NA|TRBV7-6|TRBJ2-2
CASSVNGGAATGELFF
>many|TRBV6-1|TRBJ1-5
CASSEKAPYSNQPQHF
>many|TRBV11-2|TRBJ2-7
CASSLRQGPYEQYF
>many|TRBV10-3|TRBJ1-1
CAISESMTGAEAFF
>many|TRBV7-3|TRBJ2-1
CASSSPTAGGPDEQFF
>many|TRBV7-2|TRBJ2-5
CASSSDFKETQYF
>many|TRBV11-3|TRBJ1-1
CASSWTDTTEAFF
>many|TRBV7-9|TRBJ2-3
CASSSPRRTSGSTDTQYF
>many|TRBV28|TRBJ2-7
CASSYELSLGLADYLPYEQYF
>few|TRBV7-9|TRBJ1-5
CASSLEDRGSNQPQHF
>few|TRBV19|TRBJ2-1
CASSIGSYNEQFF
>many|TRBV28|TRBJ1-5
CASSFGAGANQPQHF
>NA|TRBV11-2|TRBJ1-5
CASSLAAGGSNQPQHF
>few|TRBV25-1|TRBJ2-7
CASSEYMGVGRAYEQYF
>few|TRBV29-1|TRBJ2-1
CSGGAPYNEQFF
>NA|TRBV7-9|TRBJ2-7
CASSLGSRFLGEQYF
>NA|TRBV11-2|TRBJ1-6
CASSTSGPSNSPLHF
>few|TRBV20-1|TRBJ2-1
CSAILAGGPGEQFF
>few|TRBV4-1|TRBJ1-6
CASSQVGRRFSPLHF
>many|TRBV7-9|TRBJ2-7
CASRSWGTGPYDEQYF
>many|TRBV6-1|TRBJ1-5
CASTLRDLYSNQPQHF
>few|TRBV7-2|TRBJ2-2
CASSQSGGRGGELFF
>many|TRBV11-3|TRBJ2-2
CASSFFTSGRYGGELFF
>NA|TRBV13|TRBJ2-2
CASSFRQGGTGELFF
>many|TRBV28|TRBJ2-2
CASTPVGHLTGELFF
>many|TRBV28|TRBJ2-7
CASSTTGGFGRGEQYF
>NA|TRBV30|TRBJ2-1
CAREFTPHRALRDPSSSYNEQFF
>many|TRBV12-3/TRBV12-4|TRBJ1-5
CASGPGQGYNQPQHF
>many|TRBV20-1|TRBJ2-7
CSARATGGPGEQYF
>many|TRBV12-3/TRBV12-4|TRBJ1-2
CASSQGQGRIYGYTF
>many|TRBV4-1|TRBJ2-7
CASSQGTWDGEVYEQYF
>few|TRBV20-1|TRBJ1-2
CSASKTGGGYGYTF
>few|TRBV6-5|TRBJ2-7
CASSYGRGRGTPEQYF
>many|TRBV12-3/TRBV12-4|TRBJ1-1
CASSFADRDTEAFF
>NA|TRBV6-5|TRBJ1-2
CASSYTEQGRVGGYTF
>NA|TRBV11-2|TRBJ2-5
CASSLTFLSSGKETQYF
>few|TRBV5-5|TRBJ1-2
CASSLYLGRGSGGYTF
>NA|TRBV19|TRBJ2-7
CASRRDSTSYEQHF